The T cell receptor (beta chain) under discussion was sequenced for a study of shared clonotypes between healthy human individuals. Study-level findings and limits: Sharing across a few donors was seen in 4% to 5% of naive CD4 clonotypes. The sampled material consisted only of blood, and tissue repertoires are likely to differ. Across subsets, estimated richness was generally greater for naive than for memory populations. Clonotypes shared by all four donors outscored non-shared clonotypes in generation probability.

Turning to this clone: Its specificity is unknown.

CD45RO-negative, CCR7-selected cells formed the naive CD8 fraction, which excluded terminally differentiated effector memory CD45RA+ cells. V dropped 9 bases and J dropped 0 bases, with 12 bases sitting between them. There are 13 residues in the CDR3. Germline-derived CDR1 and CDR2 are SEHNR and FQNEAQ (reference sequence). TCRdb keeps only in-frame clones here, not all; method: immunoSEQ multiplex PCR. The sample lists about 1,800,000 clones, about 95% occurring once. The sample taken for sequencing was naive CD8+ T cells sorted from blood. The V and J genes are TRBV7-9 and TRBJ2-7; D possibly corresponds to TRBD1 (6 bases). The origin of this receptor is a man aged 18 to 29 in good health. The CDR3 loop reads CASRKDSSYEQYF. The CDR3 bases are TGTGCCAGTAGGAAGGACAGCTCCTACGAGCAGTACTTC.